The 22 T cell receptor beta chains below all came from one sample that was sequenced in a study of Ad26.COV2.S vaccination and SARS-CoV-2 variants (dated by TCRdb to the early 2020s). The protocol used for the library was the immunoSEQ multiplex PCR assay. Drawn from immuneACCESS, this table holds only the in-frame rearrangements with V and J called that TCRdb kept. Clones are partly lost; checked studies trace under half to an unresolved V gene and leave the rest unexplained. For this sample the table gives 500,000 or so clones, of which roughly 85% were detected only once. About 13% of the sample is held by the ten biggest clonotypes. This specimen's treatment or condition label, per the study, means: around 19 received Ad26.COV2.S at low or high dose, single or two shots; about 5 received placebo; per-sample allocation not given. Repertoires of vaccine and placebo recipients were sequenced from samples taken on day 63 after the first injection.

The specimen comprised peripheral blood, sampled in a trial of Ad26.COV2.S vaccine versus placebo. The receptors come from a person between 18 and 59 years old who received the Ad26.COV2.S COVID-19 vaccine or a placebo.

This clone appeared a few times. J is TRBJ1-1 and V is TRBV25-1; TRBD1 matches at 7 bases. Germline V gene data show CDR1 as MGHDK and CDR2 as SYGVNS. This CDR3 is built from 14 residues. Trimming cost V 4 bases and J 5 bases; bases outside gene matches: 7. For the CDR3, the DNA is TGTGCCAGCAGTGCAACCAGGGGGGCGACTGAAGCTTTCTTT. Encoded protein: CASSATRGATEAFF.

The V gene is TRBV11-2, the J gene TRBJ2-1; the match to TRBD1 covers 7 bases. This CDR3 comprises 13 residues. The germline CDR1 and CDR2 sequences are SGHAT and FQNNGV. V lost 5 bases and J lost 8; bases outside the gene matches: 6. The CDR3 loop reads CASSPTGADEQFF. CDR3 in DNA: TGTGCCAGCAGCCCCACAGGGGCGGATGAGCAGTTCTTC.

This clone was picked up one time. V is TRBV6-2 or TRBV6-3 and J is TRBJ1-5; weak D call: TRBD1 (6 bases). Between the trimmed V and J ends, which lost 2 bases and 7 bases, there was a span of 12 bases. Germline CDR1 MNHEY, CDR2 SVGEGT. The CDR3 is 14 residues long. In nucleotides, the CDR3 is TGTGCCAGCAGTTACACAGGGAATAGCCAGCCCCAGCATTTT. Translated, it gives CASSYTGNSQPQHF.

This chain joins TRBV30 and TRBJ2-1; D is unclear. This CDR3 is 13 amino acids long. Per germline, CDR1 GTSNPN and CDR2 SVGIG (reference sequence). V was pared by 3 bases and J by 9 bases, with 15 bases between. The CDR3 spells CAWRESYQSEQFF. The CDR3 DNA reads TGTGCCTGGAGGGAGTCTTACCAGAGTGAGCAGTTCTTC.

This chain links TRBV19 with TRBJ1-2; possibly TRBD1 for D (5 bases). V shed 4 bases and J shed 7 bases, with 13 bases lying between them. CDR3 length: 13 amino acids. CDR1 LNHDA and CDR2 SQIVND come from the germline V gene (reference sequence). CDR3 protein: CASSRAGLGGYTF. CDR3 DNA sequence: TGTGCCAGTAGTAGAGCAGGGCTGGGTGGCTACACCTTC.

The rearrangement joins TRBV29-1 to TRBJ2-3; unclear D gene. Per the germline V gene, CDR1 is SQVTM and CDR2 is ANQGSEA. Deletions cut 5 bases from V and 2 bases from J, with 8 bases between. This CDR3 has 12 amino acids. The DNA of the CDR3 is TGCAGCGTTAGGTCAGACACAGATACGCAGTATTTT. Translated, it gives CSVRSDTDTQYF.

This clone came up a few times. The V call is TRBV28, the J call TRBJ2-2; TRBD1 might be the D (7 bases). There are 14 residues in the CDR3. Germline-derived CDR1 and CDR2 are MDHEN and SYDVKM. Trimming pared 6 bases from V and 7 bases from J, leaving 15 bases between. The CDR3 DNA follows: TGTGCCAGCAGGGGCGGGACAGTAGTCGGGGAGCTGTTTTTT. This translates into CASRGGTVVGELFF.

The chain links TRBV28 to TRBJ1-2, with TRBD1 matching over 10 bases. The V gene's germline CDR1 is MDHEN and CDR2 SYDVKM. V was clipped by 6 bases and J by 8 bases; unmatched bases: 6. The CDR3 has 13 amino acids. The CDR3, as DNA: TGTGCCAGCAGGTCGGACAGGGGGTTAGGCTACACCTTC. Protein: CASRSDRGLGYTF.

The J gene is TRBJ1-2, the V gene TRBV19, with no clear D. The germline CDR1 and CDR2 sequences are LNHDA and SQIVND (reference sequence). V lost 10 bases to trimming and J lost 7 bases, with 10 bases between them. The CDR3 covers 10 residues. The CDR3 region has the DNA TGTGCCACCCTCCTGGGTGGCTACACCTTC. It encodes CATLLGGYTF.

The rearrangement joins TRBV19 to TRBJ1-2, with no clear D. From germline, CDR1 is LNHDA and CDR2 SQIVND (reference sequence). The CDR3 covers 14 residues. V was pared by 5 bases and J by 7 bases, with 17 bases between. The CDR3 protein is CASSPRNDMVGYTF. In DNA form, the CDR3 reads TGTGCCAGTAGTCCACGAAACGATATGGTTGGCTACACCTTC.

The rearrangement links TRBV28 to TRBJ1-5; D perhaps matches TRBD1 (6 bases). The V end lost 6 bases, the J end lost 6 bases, and 15 bases lay between the germline ends. This CDR3 has 14 amino acids. Germline CDR1 reads MDHEN; CDR2 reads SYDVKM. CDR3 DNA: TGTGCCAGCAGCCCCAAGGGGGGGGGTCAGCCCCAGCATTTT. Its protein is CASSPKGGGQPQHF.

The chain joins TRBV6-5 to TRBJ1-1, with D hard to call. This CDR3 is 11 amino acids long. The germline CDR1 and CDR2 sequences are MNHEY and SVGAGI. V was clipped by 11 bases and J by 3 bases, with 10 bases between them. In DNA form, the CDR3 reads TGTGCCTCCGGCGGGTACACTGAAGCTTTCTTT. Its protein is CASGGYTEAFF.

The chain recombines TRBV6-5 with TRBJ2-2; 12 nucleotides align to TRBD2. The germline V gene has CDR1 MNHEY and CDR2 SVGAGI. The junction had 1 base not matched to a gene; V was cut back by 4 bases and J by 4 bases. The length of the CDR3 is 15 residues. The CDR3: CASSSSGRATGELFF. CDR3 in DNA: TGTGCCAGCAGTTCTAGCGGGAGGGCCACCGGGGAGCTGTTTTTT.

The genes are TRBV19 and TRBJ2-5; no reliable D call. This CDR3 contains 13 residues. Germline V lookup: CDR1 LNHDA, CDR2 SQIVND (reference sequence). V shed 3 bases and J shed 5 bases, with 10 bases lying between them. The CDR3 coding sequence is TGTGCCAGTAGTATTGGGGTCCGGGAGACCCAGTACTTC. Its translation: CASSIGVRETQYF.

The rearrangement uses TRBV7-2 and TRBJ1-2; 8 nucleotides align to TRBD1. Germline lookup yields CDR1 SGHTA and CDR2 FQGNSA. This CDR3 has 15 residues. V trimming: 5 bases; J trimming: 4 bases; junction bases outside the gene matches: 9. CDR3 sequence (DNA): TGTGCCAGCAGCCTTGACAACAGGGGGATCTATGGCTACACCTTC. This codes for CASSLDNRGIYGYTF.

This clone was counted a single time. This chain connects TRBV14 to TRBJ1-1, with D unresolved. Trimming left V 2 bases short and J 4 bases short, with 11 bases between. The CDR3 is 14 amino acids. Germline V gives CDR1 SGHDN, CDR2 FVKESK. CDR3 nucleotide sequence: TGTGCCAGCAGCCAATTCTTCAGCGGCACTGAAGCTTTCTTT. It translates to CASSQFFSGTEAFF.

The chain recombines TRBV6-5 with TRBJ1-6; the D gene is possibly TRBD1 (5 bases). The CDR3 has 13 residues. V shed 7 bases and J shed 9 bases, with 13 bases lying between them. In germline, CDR1 is MNHEY, CDR2 SVGAGI. CDR3 in amino acids: CASTAVGGSPLHF. The CDR3, as DNA: TGTGCCAGCACCGCGGTGGGGGGTTCACCCCTCCACTTT.

This chain uses TRBV30 with TRBJ1-4; D unresolved. Trimming shortened V by 0 bases and J by 2 bases, and 13 bases separated the two germline ends. The CDR3 covers 16 residues. CDR1 and CDR2 (germline): GTSNPN, SVGIG (reference sequence). This CDR3 is CAWSVRGFRTNEKLFF. The CDR3 coding sequence is TGTGCCTGGAGTGTGCGGGGATTTAGGACTAATGAAAAACTGTTTTTT.

There are a few counts of this clone. The rearrangement uses TRBV19 and TRBJ2-1; tentative D call: TRBD2 (5 bases). With 5 bases removed from V and 5 bases from J, the gap between germline ends came to 25 bases. The CDR3 length is 18 residues. Germline V gene sequence: CDR1 LNHDA, CDR2 SQIVND (reference sequence). DNA of the CDR3: TGTGCCAGTAGTGTGAGGGCGGGTGGGTCCATCCGCAACAATGAGCAGTTCTTC. Its translation is CASSVRAGGSIRNNEQFF.

The V call is TRBV5-1, the J call TRBJ2-3, with D unclear. Germline CDR1 and CDR2: SGHRS and YFSETQ. The V gene lost 0 bases and the J gene lost 3 bases, with 8 bases spanning the gap. This CDR3 has 14 residues. Here the CDR3 reads CASSLDFQTDTQYF. The CDR3 DNA reads TGCGCCAGCAGCTTGGATTTTCAAACAGATACGCAGTATTTT.

The chain recombines TRBV6-2 or TRBV6-3 with TRBJ2-5; D remains unclear. Per germline, CDR1 MNHEY and CDR2 SVGEGT. This CDR3 region has 13 residues. V lost 4 bases and J 3 bases, leaving 9 bases between the germline ends. The CDR3 DNA reads as TGTGCCAGCAGTTCATCCTTGAAAGAGACCCAGTACTTC. It specifies CASSSSLKETQYF.

The genes are TRBV6-5 and TRBJ1-5; D is ambiguous. CDR3 length: 14 amino acids. Looked up from germline, CDR1 is MNHEY and CDR2 is SVGAGI. The V end was cut by 8 bases, the J end by 3 bases, with 14 bases between. The CDR3 here is CASVPSNINQPQHF. The CDR3 DNA reads as TGTGCCAGCGTACCCTCAAACATCAATCAGCCCCAGCATTTT.